These 23 T cell receptor beta chains were all obtained from the same sample, sequenced in a study of T cell repertoires in cytomegalovirus infection. Each CDR3 protein is one row after TCRdb ran MiXCR on the reads. The data contain about 440,000 distinct CDR3 sequences, approximately 31% of them singletons. Sequencing input: PBMCs. The receptor set was obtained from a human donor in good health (CMV status not recorded). Some clones in this sample may be carry-over from other donors' samples.

The chain carries TRBV19 and TRBJ1-1; TRBD1 is a possible D gene (6 bases). This CDR3 is 15 amino acids long. Germline V CDR1 and CDR2: LNHDA, SQIVND (reference sequence). V was shortened by 4 bases and J by 1 base, with 13 bases between the two germline ends. The CDR3 sequence is CASSTQGMPNTEAFF. The CDR3 nucleotides are TGTGCCAGTAGTACCCAGGGGATGCCGAACACTGAAGCTTTCTTT.

The chain joins TRBV5-4 to TRBJ1-2; D gene uncertain. CDR1 is SGHNT, CDR2 YYREEE, per germline (reference sequence). The CDR3 loop spans 14 amino acids. V lost 0 bases to trimming and J lost 7 bases, with 13 bases between them. For the CDR3, the DNA is TGTGCCAGCAGCTTGGCGGCAACGGCTAGTGGCTACACCTTC. Encoded protein: CASSLAATASGYTF.

The chain couples TRBV10-3 to TRBJ2-1, with 7 nucleotides matching TRBD1. TRBJ2-7 explains the end of the DNA better; the J call may be wrong. CDR1 and CDR2 (germline): ENHRY, SYGVKD. This CDR3 region has 15 residues. The CDR3 sequence is CAISAWTGYYNEQYF. Here the CDR3 DNA reads TGTGCCATCAGTGCCTGGACAGGCTACTACAATGAGCAGTACTTC.

The chain recombines TRBV7-2 with TRBJ1-2, with 11 bases fitting TRBD1. The V gene's germline CDR1 is SGHTA and CDR2 FQGNSA. V was pared by 4 bases and J by 5 bases, with 6 bases of the junction left unmatched. The CDR3 totals 15 residues. The CDR3 nucleotides are TGTGCCAGCAGCTCCGGGGGGGACAGGGGGTATGGCTACACCTTC. Translation: CASSSGGDRGYGYTF.

V usage is TRBV11-3 and J usage is TRBJ2-1; TRBD2 matches at 7 bases. CDR1 is SGHNT and CDR2 is YENEEA in the germline V gene. The CDR3 spans 14 residues. J gave up 3 bases and V 5 bases, and 4 bases lay outside the gene matches. The CDR3 region is CASSRSGHYNEQFF. The CDR3 bases are TGTGCCAGCAGCCGTAGCGGGCACTACAATGAGCAGTTCTTC.

The sample holds a few counts of this clonotype. The V gene is TRBV7-6, the J gene TRBJ2-3; TRBD2 matches at 8 bases. Germline V gives CDR1 SGHVS, CDR2 FNYEAQ. The junction had 5 bases not matched to a gene; V was cut back by 2 bases and J by 1 base. The CDR3 has 16 residues. The CDR3 DNA reads as TGTGCCAGCAGCTTATTCAGTAGCGGGGGCACAGATACGCAGTATTTT. It codes for CASSLFSSGGTDTQYF.

This clonotype occurred a few times. The chain uses TRBV20-1 and TRBJ1-2; 8 bases are a match to TRBD1. The CDR3 contains 12 residues. In germline, CDR1 is DFQATT, CDR2 SNEGSKA (reference sequence). Trimming at V came to 7 bases and at J to 0 bases, leaving 1 base not matched to a gene. DNA of the CDR3: TGCAGTGTGGACAGGGCTAACTATGGCTACACCTTC. Translation: CSVDRANYGYTF.

This clonotype has only a few counts. A junction boundary mismatches the germline segment, possibly from a read error. The J gene is TRBJ1-1, the V gene TRBV7-7; D gene ambiguous. This CDR3 contains 13 residues. CDR1 is SSHAT and CDR2 is FNYEAQ in the germline V gene (reference sequence). The CDR3 nucleotides read TGTGCTAGCAGCAAAGCATGGGGCACTGAAGCTTTCTTT. Translation: CASSKAWGTEAFF.

The chain couples TRBV5-1 to TRBJ2-1; 8 nucleotides match TRBD2. The CDR3 is 15 residues long. The junction had 7 bases not matched to a gene; V was cut back by 4 bases and J by 4 bases. Germline assignment: CDR1 SGHRS and CDR2 YFSETQ. CDR3 sequence (DNA): TGCGCCAGCAGCATGACTAGCGCAATATACAATGAGCAGTTCTTC. It is translated as CASSMTSAIYNEQFF. The whole variable domain, remainder taken from reference TRBV5-1 and TRBJ2-1, is KAGVTQTPRYLIKTRGQQVTLSCSPISGHRSVSWYQQTPGQGLQFLFEYFSETQRNKGNFPGRFSGRQFSNSRSEMNVSTLELGDSALYLCASSMTSAIYNEQFFGPGTRLTVL.

The DNA of the CDR3 is TGTGCCAGCAGTTACAGGAGGTCTGTACGACTGGTTGAGCAGTTCTTC. Translation: CASSYRRSVRLVEQFF. The V gene is TRBV6-2 or TRBV6-3, the J gene TRBJ2-1; D possibly corresponds to TRBD2 (5 bases). The CDR3 contains 16 residues. The germline V gene encodes CDR1 MNHEY and CDR2 SVGEGT. The V and J ends lost 2 bases and 9 bases respectively, with 20 bases between them.

V is TRBV15 and J is TRBJ1-6, with TRBD1 identical over 7 bases. The J segment lost 7 bases and the V segment lost 1 base, leaving 4 bases of the junction unmatched. Per germline, CDR1 LNHNV and CDR2 YYDKDF (reference sequence). The CDR3 is 15 residues long. CDR3 region: CATSRAGRGNSPLHF. DNA of the CDR3: TGTGCCACCAGCAGAGCCGGCAGGGGGAATTCACCCCTCCACTTT.

The genes are TRBV11-2 and TRBJ2-2; maybe TRBD2 (5 bases). Germline lookup yields CDR1 SGHAT and CDR2 FQNNGV. The CDR3 runs 14 residues. V gave up 5 bases and J gave up 2 bases, with 9 bases separating them. Here the CDR3 reads CASSPTRNTGELFF. CDR3 DNA sequence: TGTGCCAGCAGCCCCACTAGAAACACCGGGGAGCTGTTTTTT.

On this clonotype itself: Germline is not matched at one junction end, which may reflect a read error. This chain joins TRBV25-1 and TRBJ1-2; D may be TRBD1 (6 bases). The CDR3 has 9 residues. The germline CDR1 and CDR2 sequences are MGHDK and SYGVNS. In DNA, the CDR3 is TGTGCCAGCAGCCCGGGACACCAATTC. Amino acids: CASSPGHQF.

The V and J genes are TRBV28 and TRBJ1-1; perhaps TRBD1 as D (5 bases). The CDR3 covers 11 residues. In germline, CDR1 is MDHEN, CDR2 SYDVKM. The germline V and J ends were trimmed by 3 bases and 11 bases, with 10 bases remaining between them. The CDR3 bases are TGTGCCAGCAGTTTTCCGGGGGAGGCTTTCTTT. Protein sequence: CASSFPGEAFF.

This clonotype has at least ten counts. The V and J genes are TRBV12-3 or TRBV12-4 and TRBJ2-5, with D possibly TRBD2 on 7 matching bases. The CDR3 covers 14 residues. The V and J ends lost 8 bases and 2 bases respectively, with 15 bases between them. The CDR3, as DNA: TGTGCCAGCGGCTTAGGGGGGGCTCAAGAGACCCAGTACTTC. Encoded protein: CASGLGGAQETQYF.

The chain is built from TRBV14 and TRBJ2-3; no clear D gene. Per the germline V gene, CDR1 is SGHDN and CDR2 is FVKESK. This CDR3 is 14 amino acids long. V was pared by 1 base and J by 4 bases, with 9 bases between. CDR3 sequence reads: CASSQVGWPDTQYF. CDR3 nucleotides: TGTGCCAGCAGCCAAGTGGGCTGGCCAGATACGCAGTATTTT.

The V gene is TRBV4-1, the J gene TRBJ1-1; 7 bases are shared with TRBD1. The CDR3 consists of 15 residues. Looked up from germline, CDR1 is MGHRA and CDR2 is YSYEKL. Trimming took 6 bases from V and 2 from J; bases not matched to a gene: 9. CDR3 in amino acids: CASSLETGINTEAFF. The DNA of the CDR3 is TGCGCCAGCAGTCTAGAGACAGGGATAAACACTGAAGCTTTCTTT.

Many counts were recorded for this clonotype. CDR3 DNA sequence: TGTGCCAGCCTTAGCGGGGGGGCCCTCCGGGAGACCCAGTACTTC. Amino acid sequence: CASLSGGALRETQYF. J is TRBJ2-5 and V is TRBV7-2, with TRBD2 matching 11 bases. V dropped 8 bases and J dropped 5; count of bases not matched to a gene: 10. CDR3 length equals 15 residues. CDR1 SGHTA and CDR2 FQGNSA come from the germline V gene.

A word on this clonotype: This may come from a read error, since a much larger clone is one base off. V gene TRBV7-3 combines with J gene TRBJ1-2, with TRBD1 as a possible D gene (5 bases). The CDR3 spans 16 residues. The germline CDR1 and CDR2 sequences are SGHTA and FQGTGA. The V end lost 5 bases, the J end lost 7 bases, and 23 bases lay between the germline ends. As DNA, the CDR3 is TGTGCCAGCAGCACGGACATGGTAGCCGATGCTTCTGGCTACACCTTC. The encoded protein is CASSTDMVADASGYTF. The full variable domain, rest sourced from reference TRBV7-3 and TRBJ1-2, is GAGVSQTPSNKVTEKGKYVELRCDPISGHTALYWYRQSLGQGPEFLIYFQGTGAADDSGLPNDRFFAVRPEGSVSTLKIQRTERGDSAVYLCASSTDMVADASGYTFGSGTRLTVV.

The genes are TRBV30 and TRBJ1-2; D remains unclear. The CDR3 has 13 residues. Germline V gene data show CDR1 as GTSNPN and CDR2 as SVGIG (reference sequence). The V end lost 1 base, the J end lost 0 bases, and 6 bases lay between the germline ends. The CDR3 DNA reads as TGTGCCTGGAGTGGGGCACCTAACTATGGCTACACCTTC. Translating gives CAWSGAPNYGYTF. Full variable domain (missing parts from reference TRBV30 and TRBJ1-2): SQTIHQWPATLVQPVGSPLSLECTVEGTSNPNLYWYRQAAGRGLQLLFYSVGIGQISSEVPQNLSASRPQDRQFILSSKKLLLSDSGFYLCAWSGAPNYGYTFGSGTRLTVV.

This clonotype was seen many times. The V gene is TRBV19, the J gene TRBJ2-4; D is unresolved. CDR3 size: 16 residues. V lost 3 bases, J lost 2 bases, and 14 bases lay in between. The germline V gene encodes CDR1 LNHDA and CDR2 SQIVND (reference sequence). CDR3 in amino acids: CASSIASGLSKNIQYF. In DNA form, the CDR3 reads TGTGCCAGTAGTATCGCCTCTGGGTTATCCAAAAACATTCAGTACTTC. The full variable domain, with the rest looked up from reference TRBV19 and TRBJ2-4, is DGGITQSPKYLFRKEGQNVTLSCEQNLNHDAMYWYRQDPGQGLRLIYYSQIVNDFQKGDIAEGYSVSREKKESFPLTVTSAQKNPTAFYLCASSIASGLSKNIQYFGAGTRLSVL.

This clonotype occurred a few times. The J gene is TRBJ2-5, the V gene TRBV7-9; D is possibly TRBD2 (5 bases). V gave up 1 base and J gave up 4 bases, with 10 bases separating them. The CDR3 consists of 14 residues. Germline assignment: CDR1 SEHNR and CDR2 FQNEAQ (reference sequence). The CDR3 DNA reads as TGTGCCAGCAGCTTAGGTTGGGGAGCAGAGACCCAGTACTTC. Amino acid sequence: CASSLGWGAETQYF. The entire variable domain, with the rest obtained from reference TRBV7-9 and TRBJ2-5, is as follows: DTGVSQNPRHKITKRGQNVTFRCDPISEHNRLYWYRQTLGQGPEFLTYFQNEAQLEKSRLLSDRFSAERPKGSFSTLEIQRTEQGDSAMYLCASSLGWGAETQYFGPGTRLLVL.

This clonotype has more than one count but fewer than ten. This sequence joins TRBV18 and TRBJ2-3; 10 bases line up with TRBD2. V dropped 4 bases and J dropped 0; count of bases not matched to a gene: 1. Germline lookup yields CDR1 KGHSH and CDR2 LQKENI. This CDR3 is 15 amino acids long. CDR3 residues: CASSRTSGSTDTQYF. CDR3 nucleotide sequence: TGTGCCAGCTCACGGACTAGCGGTAGCACAGATACGCAGTATTTT.